The 18 T cell receptor beta chains below all came from one sample that was sequenced in a study of OX40 agonist ivuxolimab in advanced cancers. Clones were read by immunoSEQ multiplex PCR, and TCRdb kept only the in-frame ones, dropping some. The data show 76,000 or so clones, roughly 89% seen once. The sample consisted of CD4+ or CD8+ T cells sorted from blood, taken in a trial of the OX40 agonist ivuxolimab. The receptors were gathered from an adult with an advanced solid tumor such as melanoma, head and neck, liver or kidney cancer.

About this clone itself: A far larger clone is one nucleotide away, so this likely arose from a read error. The chain links TRBV13 to TRBJ1-4, with a weak D call TRBD1 (5 bases). CDR3 length: 14 amino acids. Germline V gene sequence: CDR1 PRHDT, CDR2 FYEKMQ (reference sequence). V gave up 6 bases and J gave up 6 bases, with 14 bases separating them. CDR3: CASRQDGDHEKLFF. DNA for the CDR3: TGTGCCAGCAGACAGGACGGGGACCATGAAAAACTGTTTTTT.

The rearrangement uses TRBV7-9 and TRBJ1-2, with 7 bases lining up with TRBD1. V trimming: 1 base; J trimming: 3 bases; junction bases outside the gene matches: 5. The length of the CDR3 is 15 residues. Germline V lookup: CDR1 SEHNR, CDR2 FQNEAQ (reference sequence). This CDR3 is CASSLVRDSHYGYTF. The CDR3 DNA is TGTGCCAGCAGCTTAGTCCGGGACAGCCACTATGGCTACACCTTC.

The chain combines TRBV6-5 with TRBJ1-1; D uncertain. This CDR3 is built from 15 residues. Germline-derived CDR1 and CDR2 are MNHEY and SVGAGI. The V and J ends lost 2 bases and 1 base respectively, with 11 bases between them. Written as DNA, the CDR3 is TGTGCCAGCAGTTACAGGGAAGAAGCGAACACTGAAGCTTTCTTT. Protein sequence: CASSYREEANTEAFF.

In this sample, this clone turned up a few times. V is TRBV10-3 and J is TRBJ1-5; 8 bases align to TRBD1. V was pared by 2 bases and J by 2 bases, with 5 bases of the junction left unmatched. This CDR3 is 16 amino acids long. Per the germline V gene, CDR1 is ENHRY and CDR2 is SYGVKD. The CDR3 protein is CAISEEQGAGNQPQHF. CDR3 DNA: TGTGCCATCAGTGAGGAGCAGGGGGCCGGCAATCAGCCCCAGCATTTT.

The CDR3 nucleotides are TGCGCCAGCAGCTCTTGGACAGGCGCAGACACCGGGGAGCTGTTTTTT. Encoded protein: CASSSWTGADTGELFF. The chain carries TRBV5-1 and TRBJ2-2; 7 nucleotides align to TRBD1. The CDR3 sequence is 16 residues long. Germline trimming cut 3 bases from V and 3 bases from J; bases unmatched to any gene: 8. Germline lookup yields CDR1 SGHRS and CDR2 YFSETQ.

This clone was detected only once. The chain couples TRBV14 to TRBJ1-4; 7 bases line up with TRBD1. Germline V gene data show CDR1 as SGHDN and CDR2 as FVKESK. V lost 2 bases to trimming and J lost 8 bases; unmatched junction nucleotides: 5. The CDR3 contains 14 residues. The CDR3, as DNA: TGTGCCAGCAGCCAAAACAGGGGATTGGAAAAACTGTTTTTT. Translation: CASSQNRGLEKLFF.

This chain joins TRBV10-3 and TRBJ2-3; perhaps TRBD1 as D (6 bases). Germline V CDR1 and CDR2: ENHRY, SYGVKD. V lost 3 bases to trimming and J lost 0 bases, with 22 bases between them. This CDR3 comprises 19 residues. This chain's CDR3 is CAISDPDYGQMSSTDTQYF. The CDR3 DNA reads TGTGCCATCAGTGATCCCGACTACGGACAGATGAGTAGCACAGATACGCAGTATTTT.

This clone has only one observation. V is TRBV5-1 and J is TRBJ2-7; the D is unclear. Trimming left V 0 bases short and J 0 bases short, with 10 bases between. The CDR3 covers 15 residues. Germline V gene sequence: CDR1 SGHRS, CDR2 YFSETQ. The CDR3 DNA reads as TGCGCCAGCAGCTTGGGCGACGTGTACTCCTACGAGCAGTACTTC. Translated, it gives CASSLGDVYSYEQYF.

This sequence joins TRBV5-8 and TRBJ1-5; the D gene is possibly TRBD1 (5 bases). Trimming removed 4 bases at V and 9 bases at J, with 11 bases between. The CDR3 has 12 residues. The V gene's germline CDR1 is SGHTS and CDR2 YDEGEE. The CDR3: CASSPRVVPQHF. CDR3 in DNA: TGTGCCAGCAGCCCCAGGGTTGTGCCCCAGCATTTT.

This chain connects TRBV18 to TRBJ2-7; 9 nucleotides align to TRBD1. The germline gives CDR1 KGHSH, CDR2 LQKENI. The CDR3 is 14 amino acids. V shed 3 bases and J 6 bases; nucleotides not matched to a gene: 6. The CDR3 protein is CASSPRQGVLEQYF. In DNA form, the CDR3 reads TGTGCCAGCTCACCGAGACAGGGGGTTCTCGAGCAGTACTTC. The variable domain in full, completed from reference TRBV18 and TRBJ2-7, reads NAGVMQNPRHLVRRRGQEARLRCSPMKGHSHVYWYRQLPEEGLKFMVYLQKENIIDESGMPKERFSAEFPKEGPSILRIQQVVRGDSAAYFCASSPRQGVLEQYFGPGTRLTVT.

The V call is TRBV7-6, the J call TRBJ2-1; 7 nucleotides line up with TRBD2. Trimming took 1 base from V and 5 from J; bases not matched to a gene: 5. Germline lookup yields CDR1 SGHVS and CDR2 FNYEAQ. The CDR3 totals 15 residues. For the CDR3, the DNA is TGTGCCAGCAGCTTAGTCAGCCTAGCGGACAATGAGCAGTTCTTC. It specifies CASSLVSLADNEQFF.

The chain links TRBV9 to TRBJ1-6; 7 bases line up with TRBD1. Trimming removed 2 bases from V and 4 bases from J; junction bases left unmatched: 6. The CDR3 runs to 16 residues. CDR1 is SGDLS and CDR2 is YYNGEE in the germline V gene. DNA for the CDR3: TGTGCCAGCAGCGTGACGGGACAGCCTTATAATTCACCCCTCCACTTT. As protein: CASSVTGQPYNSPLHF.

The chain recombines TRBV5-1 with TRBJ2-3; D gene unclear. V shed 3 bases and J shed 6 bases, with 17 bases lying between them. CDR1 is SGHRS, CDR2 YFSETQ, per germline. This CDR3 has 15 amino acids. CDR3 sequence: CASSSNGLVSDTQYF. CDR3 DNA: TGCGCCAGCAGCTCAAACGGCCTTGTATCCGATACGCAGTATTTT.

The V gene is TRBV9, the J gene TRBJ2-7; 7 nucleotides align to TRBD1. This CDR3 spans 15 amino acids. Germline trimming cut 3 bases from V and 3 bases from J; bases unmatched to any gene: 9. Germline V gene sequence: CDR1 SGDLS, CDR2 YYNGEE. CDR3 protein: CASSASWTGLYEQYF. The CDR3 DNA reads as TGTGCCAGCAGCGCGTCCTGGACAGGACTCTACGAGCAGTACTTC.

The chain joins TRBV25-1 to TRBJ2-7, with TRBD1 matching over 7 bases. The CDR3 loop spans 16 amino acids. V shed 1 base, J shed 3 bases, and the junction held 9 bases outside the gene matches. Germline V CDR1 and CDR2: MGHDK, SYGVNS. The CDR3 sequence: CASSEFRAGGDYEQYF. CDR3 nucleotide sequence: TGTGCCAGCAGTGAATTCCGCGCAGGGGGTGACTACGAGCAGTACTTC.

V gene TRBV29-1 combines with J gene TRBJ2-7, with a tentative D call TRBD1 (9 bases). Trimming removed 6 bases from V and 5 bases from J, with 26 bases in between. The V gene's germline CDR1 is SQVTM and CDR2 ANQGSEA. The CDR3 covers 16 residues. This CDR3 is CSVAAISGTGYHEQYF. The CDR3 DNA sequence: TGCAGCGTCGCCGCCATTAGCGGGACAGGGTACCACGAGCAGTACTTC.

The J gene is TRBJ2-3, the V gene TRBV27; no clear D. CDR1 and CDR2 (germline): MNHEY, SMNVEV (reference sequence). V lost 5 bases to trimming and J lost 0 bases, with 18 bases between them. CDR3 length: 17 residues. CDR3: CASSLPSWGGSTDTQYF. CDR3 nucleotide sequence: TGTGCCAGCAGTCTCCCGAGCTGGGGTGGAAGCACAGATACGCAGTATTTT.

The chain is built from TRBV6-5 and TRBJ2-3; unclear D gene. Germline lookup yields CDR1 MNHEY and CDR2 SVGAGI. Trimming shortened V by 2 bases and J by 1 base, and 10 bases separated the two germline ends. This CDR3 has 15 residues. In DNA, the CDR3 is TGTGCCAGCAGTTACCGGGTTGGGGGCACAGATACGCAGTATTTT. Translated: CASSYRVGGTDTQYF.